The present TCR beta chain was sequenced within a study of CD8 T cells in Susac syndrome. On this clonotype itself: Its target is not known.

Reverse transcription of roughly 0.5 to 1 ug RNA was performed with random hexamers. The CDR3 of TCR beta was amplified by immunoSEQ multiplex PCR across 54 Vbeta and 13 Jbeta. TCRdb itself ran the immunoSEQ multiplex PCR reads through MiXCR, one entry per CDR3 protein. Of about 190,000 distinct CDR3 sequences in the sample, 95% were seen once. The CDR3 has 14 amino acids. From germline, CDR1 is SQVTM and CDR2 ANQGSEA. V was pared by 6 bases and J by 4 bases, with 12 bases of the junction left unmatched. Study-level findings and limits: Clonal expansion of CD8+ cells in Susac peaked in TEMRA cells (and in active patients).

Sequencing used CD8+ T cells from PBMCs. The chain joins TRBV29-1 to TRBJ2-7, with TRBD1 matching over 7 bases. The TCR was taken from a human donor with Susac syndrome. CDR3: CSVAFSQGSYEQYF. CDR3 sequence (DNA): TGCAGCGTCGCATTTTCACAGGGGTCTTACGAGCAGTACTTC.